This TCR beta chain was identified during a study of CXCR3-negative and CXCR3-positive naive CD8 T cells. About this clonotype: The antigen remains unidentified.

Findings of the study overall: Similar levels of surface CD5 were seen between naive subsets; TCR strength was inferred from TRB CDR3 properties. Cryopreservation partially decreased CXCR3 expression, and most assays used fresh PBMCs. Diversity proved comparably high across both naive subsets and much lower in memory CD8+ cells.

Triplicate sorts of 300,000 cells per CD8+ subset. UMI-labeled 5' RACE yielded the TRB cDNA libraries. Reprocessing the 5' RACE reads, TCRdb reports a single entry for every CDR3 protein and omits DNA. This sample's table reports over 100,000 distinct CDR3 sequences. What was sequenced was naive CXCR3- CD8+ T cells from blood. Subset in this sample: CD45RO-CCR7+CD27+CD95- naive CD8+ T cells lacking CXCR3 (TNR3-). The clonotype comes from a human donor in good health. Some clones in this sample may be carry-over from other donors' samples.

The CDR3 reads CASRELRGAQFF. The chain carries TRBV6-5 and TRBJ2-1; TCRdb's D gene call, TRBD2, goes unchecked for lack of DNA. CDR1 is MNHEY and CDR2 is SVGAGI in the germline V gene. The CDR3 has 12 residues.